This T cell receptor beta chain was sequenced for a study of cytomegalovirus exposure and HLA in healthy donors. With 8 bases clipped from V and 3 bases from J, the junction kept 2 bases outside the gene matches. The CDR3 has 12 residues. Per the germline V gene, CDR1 is MNHNS and CDR2 is SASEGT. Those who donated were healthy bone marrow donors. Primers for the PCR totalled 60 Vbeta and 13 Jbeta. The repertoire was sequenced with immunoSEQ multiplex PCR; TCRdb's copy has only in-frame clones and lacks some. Among under 200,000 clones listed, over 70% were seen once. The chain employs TRBV6-1 and TRBJ2-7, with 9 bases that match TRBD1. This receptor was taken from a woman aged 25 to 39 in good health and CMV-seronegative. Input material: PBMCs. The CDR3 nucleotides read TGTGCCAGCCAGGACAGGGGCTACGAGCAGTACTTC. Translating it yields CASQDRGYEQYF.